This T cell receptor beta chain was recorded in a study of T cell responses to AZD1222 COVID-19 vaccine. Whole-study results and caveats: Possibly, clonal diversity was underestimated; donors were largely white British and included more females. Repertoire samples came only from after the peak T cell response. There were vaccine-associated CD4 TCRs across spike, dominant at 160-218 and 743-854. Nearly half of spike-specific TCRs reportedly target unmutated variant regions.

CDR1 is SNHLY, CDR2 FYNNEI, per germline. The V and J ends lost 4 bases and 0 bases respectively, with 13 bases between them. The CDR3 extends over 16 amino acids. On this clone: No antigen is known for it.

Libraries were prepared by immunoSEQ multiplex PCR; TCRdb keeps only in-frame clonotypes and omits some of them. The top ten hold roughly 4.6% of the sample, which has 150,000 to 200,000 clones, 85% to 95% seen once. The source of this sequence is an adult who received the AZD1222 COVID-19 vaccine. The chain is built from TRBV2 and TRBJ1-3; no clear D gene. Sequenced here: peripheral blood, sampled 28 days after the second AZD1222 dose. CDR3 region: CASSGPGYSSGNTIYF. DNA of the CDR3: TGTGCCAGCAGTGGTCCTGGTTACAGCTCTGGAAACACCATATATTTT. Drawing the rest from reference TRBV2 and TRBJ1-3, the complete variable domain is EPEVTQTPSHQVTQMGQEVILRCVPISNHLYFYWYRQILGQKVEFLVSFYNNEISEKSEIFDDQFSVERPDGSNFTLKIRSTKLEDSAMYFCASSGPGYSSGNTIYFGEGSWLTVV.